This T cell receptor beta chain was found in a study of pediatric ulcerative colitis. Each sample received Survey-level depth of up to 500,000 reads. Only in-frame clones appear in the TCRdb table, and some are missing; sequencing was by immunoSEQ multiplex PCR. Found here are roughly 30,000 clones, roughly four fifths of them singletons; the top ten hold approximately 4%. V was shortened by 2 bases and J by 5 bases, with 15 bases between the two germline ends. From germline, CDR1 is PRHDT and CDR2 FYEKMQ (reference sequence). CDR3 length equals 15 residues. Concerning this clone itself: No antigen is known for it.

Study observations and caveats: Compared with controls, ulcerative colitis showed greater blood-rectum clone sharing. Two rectal CDR3 clonotypes occurred in all ulcerative colitis patients.

This clonotype originated in a boy under 18 with severe ulcerative colitis. This rearrangement joins TRBV13 to TRBJ2-5, with D maybe TRBD2 (6 bases). Material: blood. The CDR3 region is CASSLQVLGRETQYF. CDR3 in DNA: TGTGCCAGCAGCTTACAAGTCTTAGGGAGGGAGACCCAGTACTTC.